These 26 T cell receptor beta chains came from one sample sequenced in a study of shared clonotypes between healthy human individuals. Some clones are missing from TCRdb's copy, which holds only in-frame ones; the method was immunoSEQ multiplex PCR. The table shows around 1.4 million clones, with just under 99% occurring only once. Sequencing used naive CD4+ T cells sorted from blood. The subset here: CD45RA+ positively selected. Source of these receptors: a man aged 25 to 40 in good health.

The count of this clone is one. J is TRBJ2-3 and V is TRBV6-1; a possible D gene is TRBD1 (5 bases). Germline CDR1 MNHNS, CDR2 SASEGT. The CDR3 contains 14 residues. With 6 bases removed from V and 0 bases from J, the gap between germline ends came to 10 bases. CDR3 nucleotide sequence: TGTGCCAGCAGGAGGACAACTAGCACAGATACGCAGTATTTT. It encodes CASRRTTSTDTQYF.

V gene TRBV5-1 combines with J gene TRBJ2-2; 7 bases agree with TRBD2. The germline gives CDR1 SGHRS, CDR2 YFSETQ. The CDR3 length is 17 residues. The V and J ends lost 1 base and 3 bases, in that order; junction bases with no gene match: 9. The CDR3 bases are TGCGCCAGCAGCTTGATTTGGTTGGCGGGGGACACCGGGGAGCTGTTTTTT. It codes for CASSLIWLAGDTGELFF. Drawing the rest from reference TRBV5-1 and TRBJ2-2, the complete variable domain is KAGVTQTPRYLIKTRGQQVTLSCSPISGHRSVSWYQQTPGQGLQFLFEYFSETQRNKGNFPGRFSGRQFSNSRSEMNVSTLELGDSALYLCASSLIWLAGDTGELFFGEGSRLTVL.

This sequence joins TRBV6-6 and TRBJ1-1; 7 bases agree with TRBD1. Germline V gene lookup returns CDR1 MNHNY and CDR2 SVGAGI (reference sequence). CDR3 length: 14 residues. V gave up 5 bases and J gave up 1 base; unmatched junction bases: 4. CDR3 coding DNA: TGTGCCAGCAGTACACGACAGGGGAACACTGAAGCTTTCTTT. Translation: CASSTRQGNTEAFF.

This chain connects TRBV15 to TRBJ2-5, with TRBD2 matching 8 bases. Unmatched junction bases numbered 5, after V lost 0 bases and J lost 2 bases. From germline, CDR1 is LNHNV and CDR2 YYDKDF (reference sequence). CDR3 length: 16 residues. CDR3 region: CATSRDLGGGQETQYF. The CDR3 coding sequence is TGTGCCACCAGCAGAGACCTGGGCGGGGGGCAAGAGACCCAGTACTTC.

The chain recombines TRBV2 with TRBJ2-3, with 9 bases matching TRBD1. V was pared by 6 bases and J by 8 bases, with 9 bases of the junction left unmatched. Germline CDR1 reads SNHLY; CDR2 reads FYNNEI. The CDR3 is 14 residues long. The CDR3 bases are TGTGCCAGCAGACTACAGGGGGCGGGGAGTACGCAGTATTTT. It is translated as CASRLQGAGSTQYF. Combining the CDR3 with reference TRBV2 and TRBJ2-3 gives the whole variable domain EPEVTQTPSHQVTQMGQEVILRCVPISNHLYFYWYRQILGQKVEFLVSFYNNEISEKSEIFDDQFSVERPDGSNFTLKIRSTKLEDSAMYFCASRLQGAGSTQYFGPGTRLTVL.

The CDR3 spells CASREGGYEQYF. For the CDR3, the DNA is TGTGCCAGCAGAGAGGGCGGATACGAGCAGTACTTC. This chain connects TRBV2 to TRBJ2-7; TRBD2 might be the D (5 bases). CDR1 and CDR2 from the germline V gene are SNHLY and FYNNEI. The V and J ends lost 6 bases and 4 bases respectively, with 10 bases between them. The CDR3 length is 12 residues. The full variable domain, in which reference TRBV2 and TRBJ2-7 provide the parts outside the CDR3, is EPEVTQTPSHQVTQMGQEVILRCVPISNHLYFYWYRQILGQKVEFLVSFYNNEISEKSEIFDDQFSVERPDGSNFTLKIRSTKLEDSAMYFCASREGGYEQYFGPGTRLTVT.

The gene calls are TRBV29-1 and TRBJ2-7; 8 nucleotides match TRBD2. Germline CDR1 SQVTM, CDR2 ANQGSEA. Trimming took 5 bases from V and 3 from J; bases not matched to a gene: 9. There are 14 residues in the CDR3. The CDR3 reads CSVSGTRLGYEQYF. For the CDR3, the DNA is TGCAGCGTTTCAGGGACTAGATTGGGCTACGAGCAGTACTTC.

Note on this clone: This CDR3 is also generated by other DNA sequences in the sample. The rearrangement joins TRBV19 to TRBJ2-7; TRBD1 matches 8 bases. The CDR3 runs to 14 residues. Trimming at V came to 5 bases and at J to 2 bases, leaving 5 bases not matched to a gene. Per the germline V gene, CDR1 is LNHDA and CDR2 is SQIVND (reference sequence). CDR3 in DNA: TGTGCCAGTAGTCTCGGGACAGGAACCTACGAGCAGTACTTC. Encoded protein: CASSLGTGTYEQYF. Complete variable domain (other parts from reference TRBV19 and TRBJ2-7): DGGITQSPKYLFRKEGQNVTLSCEQNLNHDAMYWYRQDPGQGLRLIYYSQIVNDFQKGDIAEGYSVSREKKESFPLTVTSAQKNPTAFYLCASSLGTGTYEQYFGPGTRLTVT.

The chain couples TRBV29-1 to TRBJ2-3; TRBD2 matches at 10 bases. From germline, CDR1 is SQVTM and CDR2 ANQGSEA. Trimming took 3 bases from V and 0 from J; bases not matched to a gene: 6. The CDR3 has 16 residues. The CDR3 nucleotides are TGCAGCGTTGAGGCTAGCGGGAGTGTAAGCACAGATACGCAGTATTTT. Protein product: CSVEASGSVSTDTQYF.

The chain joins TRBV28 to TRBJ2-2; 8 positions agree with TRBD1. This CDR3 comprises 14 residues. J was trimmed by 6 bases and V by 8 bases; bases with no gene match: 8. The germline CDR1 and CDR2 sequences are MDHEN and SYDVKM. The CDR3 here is CASGGQVEAGELFF. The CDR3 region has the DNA TGTGCCAGCGGGGGACAGGTGGAGGCCGGGGAGCTGTTTTTT.

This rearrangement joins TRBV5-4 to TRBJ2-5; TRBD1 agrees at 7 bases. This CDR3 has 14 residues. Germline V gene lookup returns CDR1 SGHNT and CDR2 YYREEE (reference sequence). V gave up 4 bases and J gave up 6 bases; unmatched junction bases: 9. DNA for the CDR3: TGTGCCAGCAGCAACTACAGGGGTGGAAAGACCCAGTACTTC. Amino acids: CASSNYRGGKTQYF.

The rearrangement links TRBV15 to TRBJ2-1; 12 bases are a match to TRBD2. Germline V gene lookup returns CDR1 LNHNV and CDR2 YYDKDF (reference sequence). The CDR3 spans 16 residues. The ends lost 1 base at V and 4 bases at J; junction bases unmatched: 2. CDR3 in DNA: TGTGCCACCAGCAGAGGACTAGCGGGAGATTACAATGAGCAGTTCTTC. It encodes CATSRGLAGDYNEQFF. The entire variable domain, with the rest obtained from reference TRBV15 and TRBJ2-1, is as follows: DAMVIQNPRYQVTQFGKPVTLSCSQTLNHNVMYWYQQKSSQAPKLLFHYYDKDFNNEADTPDNFQSRRPNTSFCFLDIRSPGLGDTAMYLCATSRGLAGDYNEQFFGPGTRLTVL.

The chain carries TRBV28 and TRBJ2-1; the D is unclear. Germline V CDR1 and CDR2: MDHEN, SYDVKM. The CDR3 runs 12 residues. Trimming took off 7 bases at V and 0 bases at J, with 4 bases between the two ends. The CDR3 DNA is TGTGCCAGCAACCTCTCCTACAATGAGCAGTTCTTC. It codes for CASNLSYNEQFF. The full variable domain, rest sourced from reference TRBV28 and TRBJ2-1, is DVKVTQSSRYLVKRTGEKVFLECVQDMDHENMFWYRQDPGLGLRLIYFSYDVKMKEKGDIPEGYSVSREKKERFSLILESASTNQTSMYLCASNLSYNEQFFGPGTRLTVL.

The CDR3 loop is CASNPRDRVYEQYF. CDR3 coding DNA: TGTGCCAGCAATCCCCGGGACAGGGTCTACGAGCAGTACTTC. The chain links TRBV6-1 to TRBJ2-7, with 9 bases matching TRBD1. This CDR3 contains 14 residues. V dropped 7 bases and J dropped 3; count of bases not matched to a gene: 7. Germline V CDR1 and CDR2: MNHNS, SASEGT.

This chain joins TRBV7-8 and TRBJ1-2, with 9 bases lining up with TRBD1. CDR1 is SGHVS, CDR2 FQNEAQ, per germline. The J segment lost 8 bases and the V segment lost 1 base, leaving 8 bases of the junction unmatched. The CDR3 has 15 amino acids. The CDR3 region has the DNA TGTGCCAGCAGCTTAGTTAGGTCCGGGACAGGGGGCTACACCTTC. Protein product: CASSLVRSGTGGYTF.

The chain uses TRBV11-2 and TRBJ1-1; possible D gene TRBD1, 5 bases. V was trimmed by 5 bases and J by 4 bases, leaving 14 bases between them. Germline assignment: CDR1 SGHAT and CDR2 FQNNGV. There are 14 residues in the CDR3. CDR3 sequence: CASSPAGGFTEAFF. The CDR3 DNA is TGTGCCAGCAGCCCAGCGGGGGGTTTCACTGAAGCTTTCTTT.

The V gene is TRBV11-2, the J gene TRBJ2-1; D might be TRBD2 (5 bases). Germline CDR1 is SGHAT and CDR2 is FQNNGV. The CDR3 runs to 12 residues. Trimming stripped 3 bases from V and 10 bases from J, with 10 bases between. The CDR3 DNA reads TGTGCCAGCAGCTTTTCACTAGGGGAGCAGTTCTTC. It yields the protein CASSFSLGEQFF.

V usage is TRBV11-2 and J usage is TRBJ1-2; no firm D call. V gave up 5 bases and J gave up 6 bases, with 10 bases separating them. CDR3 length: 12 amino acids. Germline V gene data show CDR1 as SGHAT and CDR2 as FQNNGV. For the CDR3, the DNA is TGTGCCAGCAGCCACGAGGGTGATGGCTACACCTTC. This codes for CASSHEGDGYTF.

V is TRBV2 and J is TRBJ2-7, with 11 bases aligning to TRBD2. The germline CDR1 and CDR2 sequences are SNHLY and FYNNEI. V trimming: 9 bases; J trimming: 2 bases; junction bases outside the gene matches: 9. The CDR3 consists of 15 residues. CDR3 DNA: TGTGCCAGTCCGGCCCTGACTAGCGGGGCCTACGAGCAGTACTTC. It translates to CASPALTSGAYEQYF.

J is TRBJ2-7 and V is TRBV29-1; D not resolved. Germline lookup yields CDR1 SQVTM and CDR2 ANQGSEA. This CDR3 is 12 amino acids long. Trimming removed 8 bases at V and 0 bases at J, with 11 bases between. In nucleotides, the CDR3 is TGCAGCACCTCACAAAACTCCTACGAGCAGTACTTC. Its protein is CSTSQNSYEQYF.

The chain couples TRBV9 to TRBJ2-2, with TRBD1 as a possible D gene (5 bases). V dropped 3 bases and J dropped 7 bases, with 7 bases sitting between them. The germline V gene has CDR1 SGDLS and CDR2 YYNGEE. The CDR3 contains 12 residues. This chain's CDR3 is CASSAQGGELFF. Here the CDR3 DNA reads TGTGCCAGCAGCGCCCAGGGCGGGGAGCTGTTTTTT.

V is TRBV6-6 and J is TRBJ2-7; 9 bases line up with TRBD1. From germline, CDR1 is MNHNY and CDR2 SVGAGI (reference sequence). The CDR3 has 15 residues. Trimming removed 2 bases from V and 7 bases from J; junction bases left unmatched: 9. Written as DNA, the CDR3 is TGTGCCAGCAGTTACGAAGGACAGGGGATGGGGGAGCAGTACTTC. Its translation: CASSYEGQGMGEQYF.

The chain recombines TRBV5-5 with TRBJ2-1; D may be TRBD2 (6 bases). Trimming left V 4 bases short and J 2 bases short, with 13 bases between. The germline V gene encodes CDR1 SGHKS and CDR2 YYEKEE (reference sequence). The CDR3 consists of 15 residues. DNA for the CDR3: TGTGCCAGCAGCCCCCTCGCGGGGCCCTACAATGAGCAGTTCTTC. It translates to CASSPLAGPYNEQFF.

As DNA, the CDR3 is TGTGCCAGCAGCTTAGCGTGGGAGGGCTACAATGAGCAGTTCTTC. This codes for CASSLAWEGYNEQFF. The gene calls are TRBV7-2 and TRBJ2-1, with TRBD2 matching 7 bases. This CDR3 region has 15 residues. CDR1 is SGHTA and CDR2 is FQGNSA in the germline V gene. With 0 bases clipped from V and 3 bases from J, the junction kept 2 bases outside the gene matches.

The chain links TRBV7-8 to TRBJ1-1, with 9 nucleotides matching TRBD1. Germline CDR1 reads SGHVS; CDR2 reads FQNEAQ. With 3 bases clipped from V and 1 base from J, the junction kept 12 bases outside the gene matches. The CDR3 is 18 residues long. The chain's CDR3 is CASSFRRSDRGPNTEAFF. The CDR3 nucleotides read TGTGCCAGCAGCTTCCGCCGGTCGGACAGGGGCCCGAACACTGAAGCTTTCTTT.

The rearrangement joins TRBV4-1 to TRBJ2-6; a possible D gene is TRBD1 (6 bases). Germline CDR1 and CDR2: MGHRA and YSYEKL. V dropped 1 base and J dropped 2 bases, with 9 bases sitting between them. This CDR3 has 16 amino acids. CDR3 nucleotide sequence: TGCGCCAGCAGCCAAGGTTACAGGGCTGGGGCCAACGTCCTGACTTTC. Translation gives CASSQGYRAGANVLTF.